This TCR beta chain was sequenced during a study of blood T cells in healthy people across ages. General study results and limits: As naive T cell percentage varied, TCR beta diversity correlated strongly with it. Both higher diversity and more naive CD4+ cells marked long-lived donors when set against aged donors. Older individuals had lower TCR beta diversity per million T cells (the decline was roughly linear).

The second PCR ran about 6 to 12 cycles with a sample-barcoded 5' primer and J-beta primers. One entry per CDR3 protein results from TCRdb running MiXCR on the 5' RACE reads. The table includes around 1,500,000 distinct CDR3 sequences, about 28% detected once. The CDR3 covers 15 residues. From germline, CDR1 is SGHNT and CDR2 YYREEE (reference sequence). Note on this clonotype: No antigen is known for it. This may be a read error, as it is one base from a much larger clone.

Sequenced: blood. This chain uses TRBV5-4 with TRBJ2-5, with 8 bases fitting TRBD2. The source of this sequence is a woman between 25 and 40 years old in good health. The CDR3 sequence is CASSLVSGGAQTQDF. CDR3 in DNA: TGTGCCAGCAGCTTGGTATCCGGGGGGGCACAGACCCAGGACTTC.